This T cell receptor beta chain is drawn from a study of T cells in Graves' hyperthyroidism and ophthalmopathy. RNA transcripts gave rise to amplified TCR beta CDR3 regions. First-round RT-PCR with HTBI primers amplified the TCR CDR3 region. TCRdb reprocessed the multiplex PCR reads via MiXCR and lists one record per CDR3 protein. The data show roughly 740,000 distinct CDR3 sequences, around 17% seen once. Trimming removed 2 bases at V and 1 base at J, with 11 bases between. The CDR3 length is 15 residues. The V gene's germline CDR1 is SGHTA and CDR2 FQGTGA. This clonotype was found a few times. Its antigen is not identified. Regarding the study as a whole: Most clonotypes expanded in thyroid above 0.001 were likewise present in blood. The authors' 13 V-J model separated ophthalmopathy from stable hyperthyroidism.

Sequenced material: blood. The V call is TRBV7-3, the J call TRBJ2-5; D is possibly TRBD2 (5 bases). The TCR comes from a man aged 18 to 35 with Graves' hyperthyroidism. Written as DNA, the CDR3 is TGTGCCAGCAGCTTAGCGGGCCCGTCCCAAGAGACCCAGTACTTC. It encodes CASSLAGPSQETQYF.